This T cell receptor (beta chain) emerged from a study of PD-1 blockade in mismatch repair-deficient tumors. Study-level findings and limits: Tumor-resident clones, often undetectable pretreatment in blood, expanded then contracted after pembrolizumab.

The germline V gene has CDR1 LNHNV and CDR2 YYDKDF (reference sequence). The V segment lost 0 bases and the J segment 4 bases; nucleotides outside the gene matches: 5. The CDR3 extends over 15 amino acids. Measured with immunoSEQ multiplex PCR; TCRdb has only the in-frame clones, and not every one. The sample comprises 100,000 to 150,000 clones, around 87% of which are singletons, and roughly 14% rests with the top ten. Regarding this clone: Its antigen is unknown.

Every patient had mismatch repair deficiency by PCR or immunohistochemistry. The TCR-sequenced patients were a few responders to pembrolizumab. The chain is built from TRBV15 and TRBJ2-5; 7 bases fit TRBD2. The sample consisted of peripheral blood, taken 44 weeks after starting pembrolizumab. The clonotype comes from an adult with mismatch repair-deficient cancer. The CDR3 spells CATSREGGGGETQYF. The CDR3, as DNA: TGTGCCACCAGCAGAGAGGGTGGGGGGGGAGAGACCCAGTACTTC.